Presented here are 10 T cell receptor beta chains from one specimen sequenced in a study of blood T cell repertoires in COVID-19. The assay was immunoSEQ multiplex PCR, and TCRdb's table has in-frame clones only and misses some. The sample has about 300,000 clones, approximately 90% seen once. The sequenced sample was PBMCs or T cells enriched from blood (not recorded which). All receptors come from a woman younger than 35 who had recovered from COVID-19.

This clone has more than one count but fewer than ten. The gene calls are TRBV19 and TRBJ1-5; 7 bases align to TRBD1. V dropped 3 bases and J dropped 4; count of bases not matched to a gene: 9. The germline V gene has CDR1 LNHDA and CDR2 SQIVND (reference sequence). The CDR3 extends over 16 amino acids. The CDR3 here is CASSITDRSLNQPQHF. CDR3 in DNA: TGTGCCAGTAGTATTACGGACAGGAGTCTTAATCAGCCCCAGCATTTT.

The chain employs TRBV11-2 and TRBJ2-2, with 10 positions matching TRBD2. Losses at the gene ends were 7 bases for V and 4 bases for J; bases not matched to a gene: 12. CDR1 is SGHAT, CDR2 FQNNGV, per germline. The CDR3 loop spans 17 amino acids. CDR3 sequence: CASTFQWASGGTGELFF. The CDR3 DNA follows: TGTGCCAGCACCTTCCAATGGGCTAGCGGGGGCACCGGGGAGCTGTTTTTT.

In its sample, this clone was seen once. The rearrangement joins TRBV7-2 to TRBJ2-7; D might be TRBD1 (7 bases). The CDR3 length is 16 residues. Germline assignment: CDR1 SGHTA and CDR2 FQGNSA. V lost 1 base, J lost 4 bases, and 17 bases lay in between. The CDR3 nucleotides read TGTGCCAGCAGCTTAGAGTCCGGGCAGGGGGGTTACGAGCAGTACTTC. Translation: CASSLESGQGGYEQYF.

The chain carries TRBV28 and TRBJ1-2; the D is unclear. The CDR3 extends over 11 amino acids. V was clipped by 8 bases and J by 7 bases, with 11 bases between them. CDR1 and CDR2 from the germline V gene are MDHEN and SYDVKM. DNA for the CDR3: TGTGCCAGCGGGAGGACGGCTGGCTACACCTTC. This sequence encodes CASGRTAGYTF.

This CDR3 is CASSLKTSTDTQYF. The CDR3, as DNA: TGTGCCAGCAGCCTAAAAACCTCCACAGATACGCAGTATTTT. This sequence joins TRBV11-1 and TRBJ2-3; no definite D call. CDR3 size: 14 residues. Trimming removed 5 bases from V and 2 bases from J, with 11 bases in between. Germline-derived CDR1 and CDR2 are SGHAT and FQDESV (reference sequence).

This chain uses TRBV6-5 with TRBJ2-7; possible D gene TRBD1, 6 bases. CDR1 MNHEY and CDR2 SVGAGI come from the germline V gene. The CDR3 extends over 13 amino acids. V shed 2 bases and J shed 5 bases, with 10 bases lying between them. CDR3 DNA sequence: TGTGCCAGCAGTTACGCCCAGGGGAACGAGCAGTACTTC. Translated, it gives CASSYAQGNEQYF.

V gene TRBV4-1 combines with J gene TRBJ2-1; D perhaps matches TRBD2 (6 bases). V lost 7 bases and J lost 0, with 19 bases in between. Germline V gene data show CDR1 as MGHRA and CDR2 as YSYEKL. The length of the CDR3 is 17 residues. CDR3 sequence reads: CASTLGPDYFSYNEQFF. The CDR3 bases are TGCGCCAGCACCCTGGGACCGGACTATTTCTCCTACAATGAGCAGTTCTTC.

The chain couples TRBV5-1 to TRBJ2-1, with D unclear. The CDR3 is 14 amino acids. Between the trimmed V and J ends, which lost 0 bases and 5 bases, there was a span of 9 bases. Looked up from germline, CDR1 is SGHRS and CDR2 is YFSETQ. CDR3 bases: TGCGCCAGCAGCTTGGAACAGTCCAACAATGAGCAGTTCTTC. This gives the protein CASSLEQSNNEQFF.

This chain uses TRBV6-5 with TRBJ2-1; TRBD2 agrees at 13 bases. The CDR3 is 14 residues long. Per germline, CDR1 MNHEY and CDR2 SVGAGI. J was trimmed by 5 bases and V by 6 bases; bases with no gene match: 1. CDR3 in amino acids: CASRGTSGDNEQFF. For the CDR3, the DNA is TGTGCCAGCAGAGGGACTAGCGGGGACAATGAGCAGTTCTTC.

V gene TRBV2 combines with J gene TRBJ2-5, with 8 bases aligning to TRBD2. The germline CDR1 and CDR2 sequences are SNHLY and FYNNEI. The CDR3 totals 14 residues. Losses at the gene ends were 7 bases for V and 5 bases for J; bases not matched to a gene: 9. As DNA, the CDR3 is TGTGCCAGCAACGATAGCGGGGCCGACGAGACCCAGTACTTC. Its protein product is CASNDSGADETQYF.